The clone carrying this T cell receptor beta chain was counted between two and nine times. Its antigen remains unidentified. The genes are named according to mouse. This specimen belongs to a study of CD8+ T cells in alopecia areata. Study-wide background: Spontaneous alopecia affected the approximately 6-13-month-old C3H/HeJ graft donors, whose skin was transplanted to roughly 6-11-week-old female C3H/HeJ mice.

Whole-study findings and limits: For lesional scalp, especially alopecia totalis/universalis, clonality was higher than in normal scalp.

Researchers sorted pooled cutaneous lymph node cells on the basis of CD4, CD8alpha, NKG2D, NKG2ACE and other markers. Once RNA had been extracted, it was reverse transcribed into cDNA to act as the sequencing template. Only in-frame clones appear in the TCRdb table, and some are missing; sequencing was by immunoSEQ multiplex PCR. The sample shows about 270,000 clones, none of them appearing just once. The material sequenced was CD4+ T cells sorted from a lymph node. This TCR derives from a C3H/HeJ mouse with alopecia areata. The strain bears MHC haplotype H2-k.

The CDR3 DNA, read in part, is TGTGCCAGCAGTATTCAGGGGATGGCT. This translates into CASSIQGMA. The CDR3 in full is CASSIQGMAEQFF. This rearrangement joins TRBV19 to TRBJ2-1; D might be TRBD1 (6 bases). The read stops 4 residues short of the end of the CDR3; the missing end is completed from the germline J gene. The CDR3 length is 13 residues. The germline CDR1 and CDR2 sequences are FNHDT and SITEND (reference sequence). Supplemented by reference TRBV19 and TRBJ2-1, the full variable domain reads GGIITQTPKFLIGQEGQKLTLKCQQNFNHDTMYWYRQDSGKGLRLIYYSITENDLQKGDLSEGYDASREKKSSFSLTVTSAQKNEMAVFLCASSIQGMAEQFFGPGTRLTVL.